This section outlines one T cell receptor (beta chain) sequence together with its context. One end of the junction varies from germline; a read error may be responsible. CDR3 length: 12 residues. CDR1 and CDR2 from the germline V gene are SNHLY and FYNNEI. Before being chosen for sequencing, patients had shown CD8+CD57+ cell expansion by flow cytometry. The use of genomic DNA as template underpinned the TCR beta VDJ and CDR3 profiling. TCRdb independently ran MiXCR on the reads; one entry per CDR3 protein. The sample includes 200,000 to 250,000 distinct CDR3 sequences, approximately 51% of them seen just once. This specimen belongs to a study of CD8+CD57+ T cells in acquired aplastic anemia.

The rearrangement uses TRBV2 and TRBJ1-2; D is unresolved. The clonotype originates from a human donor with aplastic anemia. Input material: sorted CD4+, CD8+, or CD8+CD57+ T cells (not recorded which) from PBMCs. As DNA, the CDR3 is TGTGCCAGCCGTGATGGCCCCTATGGCTACACCTTC. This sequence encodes CASRDGPYGYTF.